This TCR beta chain was sequenced in a study of T cell responses to AZD1222 COVID-19 vaccine. Study-level points and caveats: Mapped onto spike, vaccine-associated CD4 TCRs spanned it and were dominant at 160-218 and 743-854. The breadth and depth of Spike-specific TCRs increased once two AZD1222 doses had been given. Seropositive AZD1222 recipients at baseline numbered only six or seven.

This table comes from immunoSEQ multiplex PCR, and its TCRdb copy is limited to in-frame clones, with some not included. The repertoire consists of some 31,000 clones, with 75% to 80% occurring once and the leading ten covering roughly 4.9%. In regard to this clone: Its antigen is as yet unknown.

In germline, CDR1 is LNHDA, CDR2 SQIVND (reference sequence). After removal of 1 base from V and 10 bases from J, the junction contained 13 bases not matched to a gene. The CDR3 has 17 residues. The rearrangement uses TRBV19 and TRBJ1-6; 7 positions match TRBD1. The clonotype originates from an adult who received the AZD1222 COVID-19 vaccine. The source material was peripheral blood, sampled 28 days after the second AZD1222 dose. This CDR3 is CASSIAWDSLRRSPLHF. The CDR3 DNA reads TGTGCCAGTAGTATAGCGTGGGACAGCCTACGCCGATCACCCCTCCACTTT.